This T cell receptor (beta chain) derives from a study of blood T cells in healthy people across ages. The CDR3 runs 13 residues. Per germline, CDR1 SNHLY and CDR2 FYNNEI. V lost 7 bases, J lost 0 bases, and 8 bases lay in between. Drawn from each donor were approximately 9.5 milliliters of peripheral blood. A second PCR, run for about 6 to 11 cycles, used a sample-barcoded 5' primer plus a J-beta primer mix. TCRdb ran MiXCR on the 5' RACE reads and lists one entry per CDR3 protein. The profile shows a few hundred thousand distinct CDR3 sequences, 25% to 30% of them singletons. This clonotype has just a few counts.

The sequencing input was blood. The chain uses TRBV2 and TRBJ2-3; unclear D gene. The origin of this receptor is a woman aged 70-85 years in good health. CDR3 DNA sequence: TGTGCCAGCACCTCGCCGAGCACAGATACGCAGTATTTT. It encodes CASTSPSTDTQYF.